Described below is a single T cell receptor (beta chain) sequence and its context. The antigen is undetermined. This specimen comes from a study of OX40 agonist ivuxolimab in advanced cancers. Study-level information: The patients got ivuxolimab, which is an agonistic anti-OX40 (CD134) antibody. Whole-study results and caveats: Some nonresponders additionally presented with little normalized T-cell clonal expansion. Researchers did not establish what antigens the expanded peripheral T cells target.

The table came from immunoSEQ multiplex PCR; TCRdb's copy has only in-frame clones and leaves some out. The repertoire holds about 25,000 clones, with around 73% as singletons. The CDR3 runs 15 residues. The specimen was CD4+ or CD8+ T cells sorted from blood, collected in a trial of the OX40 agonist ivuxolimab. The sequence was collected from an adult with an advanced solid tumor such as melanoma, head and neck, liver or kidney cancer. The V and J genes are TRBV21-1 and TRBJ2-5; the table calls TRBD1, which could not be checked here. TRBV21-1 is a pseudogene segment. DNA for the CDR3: TGTGCCAGCAGCAAAGAAGGGGACAAGTGCGAGACCCAGTACTTC. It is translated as CASSKEGDKCETQYF.